This note documents a single TCR beta chain sequence. Its cognate antigen is unknown. TCRdb passed the 5' RACE reads through MiXCR, listing each CDR3 protein once. The table records about 88,000 distinct CDR3 sequences, roughly 23% of them present only once. This sample was included in a study of T-cell memory formation after mild COVID-19. Study-wide points: Balance between CD4 and CD8 was seen in clones contracting day 15 to 85, and a CD4+ lean was seen in later expanders.

The sequence came from a man aged 18 to 29 who had mild COVID-19 (a few samples of this study predate the infection). Cell type and time point are not known. Sequenced material: PBMCs or a T cell subset sorted from them (not recorded which).

The CDR3 nucleotides are TGTGCCAGCAGCGTAGAACTAGCGGGGAGCCAAGAGACCCAGTACTTC. Translated: CASSVELAGSQETQYF. The gene calls are TRBV9 and TRBJ2-5; 10 nucleotides match TRBD2. This CDR3 region has 16 residues. CDR1 SGDLS and CDR2 YYNGEE come from the germline V gene. V was clipped by 0 bases and J by 1 base; unmatched bases: 3.